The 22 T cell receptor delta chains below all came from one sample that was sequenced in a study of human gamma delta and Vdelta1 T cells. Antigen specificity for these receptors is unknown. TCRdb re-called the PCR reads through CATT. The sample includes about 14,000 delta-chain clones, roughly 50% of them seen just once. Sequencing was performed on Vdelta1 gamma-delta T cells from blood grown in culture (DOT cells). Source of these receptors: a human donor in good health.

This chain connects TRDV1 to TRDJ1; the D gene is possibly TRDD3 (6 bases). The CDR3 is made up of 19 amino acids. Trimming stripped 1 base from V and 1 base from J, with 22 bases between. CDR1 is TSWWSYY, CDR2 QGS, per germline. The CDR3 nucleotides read TGTGCTCTTGGGGAACCACGCCGTTTACGGGGGACAATCACCGATAAACTCATCTTT. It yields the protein CALGEPRRLRGTITDKLIF.

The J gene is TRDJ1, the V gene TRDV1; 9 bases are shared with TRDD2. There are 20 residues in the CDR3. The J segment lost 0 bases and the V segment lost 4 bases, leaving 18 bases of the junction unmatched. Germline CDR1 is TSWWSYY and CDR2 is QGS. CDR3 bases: TGTGCTCTTGGGGGGGCGACCTTCCTACGGGGAGGATACGACACCGATAAACTCATCTTT. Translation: CALGGATFLRGGYDTDKLIF.

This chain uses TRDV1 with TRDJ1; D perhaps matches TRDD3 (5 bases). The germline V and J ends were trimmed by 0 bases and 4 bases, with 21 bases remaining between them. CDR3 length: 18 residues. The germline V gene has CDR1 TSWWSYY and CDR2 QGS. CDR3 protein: CALGELEGPWGRIDKLIF. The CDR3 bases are TGTGCTCTTGGGGAACTAGAGGGCCCTTGGGGACGTATCGATAAACTCATCTTT.

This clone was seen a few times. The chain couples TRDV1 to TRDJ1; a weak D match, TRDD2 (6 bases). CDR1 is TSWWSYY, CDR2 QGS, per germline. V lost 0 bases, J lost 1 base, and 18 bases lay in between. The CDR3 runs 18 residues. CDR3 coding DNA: TGTGCTCTTGGGGAACTCCTCCTACGTGGTCTGCCCACCGATAAACTCATCTTT. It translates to CALGELLLRGLPTDKLIF.

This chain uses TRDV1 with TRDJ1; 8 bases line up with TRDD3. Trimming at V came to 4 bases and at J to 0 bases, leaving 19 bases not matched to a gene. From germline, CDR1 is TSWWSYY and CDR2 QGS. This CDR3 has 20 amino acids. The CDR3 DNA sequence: TGTGCTCTTGGGGCAAGAGCCCCAATACCCCGGGGGATAAACACCGATAAACTCATCTTT. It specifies CALGARAPIPRGINTDKLIF.

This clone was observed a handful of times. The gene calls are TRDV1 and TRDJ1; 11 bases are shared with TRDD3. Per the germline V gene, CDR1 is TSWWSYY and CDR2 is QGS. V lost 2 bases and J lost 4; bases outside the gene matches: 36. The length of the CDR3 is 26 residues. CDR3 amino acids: CALGEMGEMGDTLTLTGQKGCDKLIF. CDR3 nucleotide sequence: TGTGCTCTTGGGGAAATGGGGGAAATGGGGGATACGCTCACGCTAACGGGGCAGAAGGGCTGCGATAAACTCATCTTT.

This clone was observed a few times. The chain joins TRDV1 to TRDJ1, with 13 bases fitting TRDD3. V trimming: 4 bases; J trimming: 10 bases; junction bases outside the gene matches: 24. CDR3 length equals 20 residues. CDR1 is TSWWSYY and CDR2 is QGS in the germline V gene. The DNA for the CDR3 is TGTGCTCTTGGGGTTACTCTTCCTACCGCAACGTACTGGGGGATACGGGGACTCATCTTT. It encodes CALGVTLPTATYWGIRGLIF.

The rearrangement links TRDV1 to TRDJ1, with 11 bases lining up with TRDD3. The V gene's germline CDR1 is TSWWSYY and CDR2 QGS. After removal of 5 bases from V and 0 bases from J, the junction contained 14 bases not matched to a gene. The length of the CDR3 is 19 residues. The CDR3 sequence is CALGNIVGDTREYTDKLIF. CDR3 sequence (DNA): TGTGCTCTTGGGAACATAGTGGGGGATACGAGAGAGTACACCGATAAACTCATCTTT.

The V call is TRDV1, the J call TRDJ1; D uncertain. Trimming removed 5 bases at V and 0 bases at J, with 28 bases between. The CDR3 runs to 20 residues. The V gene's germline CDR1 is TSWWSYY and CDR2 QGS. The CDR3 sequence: CALGKPRLSPQDHYTDKLIF. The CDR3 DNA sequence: TGTGCTCTTGGGAAACCGAGGCTGTCCCCCCAAGACCATTACACCGATAAACTCATCTTT.

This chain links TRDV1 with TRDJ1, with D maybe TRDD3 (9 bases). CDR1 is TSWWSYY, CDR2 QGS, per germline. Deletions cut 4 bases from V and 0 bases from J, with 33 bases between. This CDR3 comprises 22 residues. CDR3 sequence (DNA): TGTGCTCTTGGGGCCCTTCCTAACGACAGTTTTACTGGGGGACACTACACCGATAAACTCATCTTT. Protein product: CALGALPNDSFTGGHYTDKLIF.

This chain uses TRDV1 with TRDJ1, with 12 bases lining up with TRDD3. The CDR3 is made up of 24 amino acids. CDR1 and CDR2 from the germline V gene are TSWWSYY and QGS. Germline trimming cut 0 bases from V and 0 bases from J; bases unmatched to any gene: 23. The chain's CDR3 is CALGELQTAVLGDTAPAYTDKLIF. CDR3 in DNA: TGTGCTCTTGGGGAACTTCAAACGGCCGTACTGGGGGATACCGCCCCCGCGTACACCGATAAACTCATCTTT.

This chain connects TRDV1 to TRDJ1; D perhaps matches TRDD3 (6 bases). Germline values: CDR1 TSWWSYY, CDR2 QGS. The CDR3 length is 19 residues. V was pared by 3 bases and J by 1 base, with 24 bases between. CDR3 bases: TGTGCTCTTGGGGACTCCTTCAAATTCCGGGACTGGGCCACCGATAAACTCATCTTT. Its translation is CALGDSFKFRDWATDKLIF.

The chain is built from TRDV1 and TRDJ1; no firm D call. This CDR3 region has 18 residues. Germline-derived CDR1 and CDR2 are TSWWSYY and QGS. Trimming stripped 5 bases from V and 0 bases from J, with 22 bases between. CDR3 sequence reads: CALGHVPERRTYTDKLIF. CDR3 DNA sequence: TGTGCTCTTGGGCACGTCCCGGAGAGGAGAACTTACACCGATAAACTCATCTTT.

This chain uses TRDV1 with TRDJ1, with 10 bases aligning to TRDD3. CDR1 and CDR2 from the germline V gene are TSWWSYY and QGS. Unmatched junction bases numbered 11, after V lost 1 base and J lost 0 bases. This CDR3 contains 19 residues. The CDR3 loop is CALGEPPGHWGIYTDKLIF. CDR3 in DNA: TGTGCTCTTGGGGAACCCCCTGGCCACTGGGGGATCTACACCGATAAACTCATCTTT.

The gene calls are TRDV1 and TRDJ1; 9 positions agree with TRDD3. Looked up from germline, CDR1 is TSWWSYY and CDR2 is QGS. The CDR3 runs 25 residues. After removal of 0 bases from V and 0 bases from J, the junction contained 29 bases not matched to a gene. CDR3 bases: TGTGCTCTTGGGGAACTAACTCCCGTACCTGGGGGATTAGGTCAAAGCGGCCCTTACACCGATAAACTCATCTTT. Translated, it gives CALGELTPVPGGLGQSGPYTDKLIF.

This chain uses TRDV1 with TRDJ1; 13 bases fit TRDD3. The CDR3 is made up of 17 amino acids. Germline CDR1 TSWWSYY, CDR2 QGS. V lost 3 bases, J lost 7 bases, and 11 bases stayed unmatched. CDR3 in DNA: TGTGCTCTTGGGGAGGTAAAAACTGGGGGATACGTAGGTAAACTCATCTTT. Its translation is CALGEVKTGGYVGKLIF.

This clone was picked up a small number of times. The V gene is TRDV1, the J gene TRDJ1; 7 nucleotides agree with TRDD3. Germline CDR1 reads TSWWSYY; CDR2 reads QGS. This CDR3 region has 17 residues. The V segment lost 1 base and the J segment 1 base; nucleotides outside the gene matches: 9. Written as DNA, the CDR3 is TGTGCTCTTGGGGAACGGCTCTGGGGGGACTTCACCGATAAACTCATCTTT. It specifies CALGERLWGDFTDKLIF.

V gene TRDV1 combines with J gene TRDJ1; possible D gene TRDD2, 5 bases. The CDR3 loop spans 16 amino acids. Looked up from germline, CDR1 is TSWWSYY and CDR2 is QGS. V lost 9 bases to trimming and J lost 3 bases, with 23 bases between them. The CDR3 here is CALFSFGGQLPDKLIF. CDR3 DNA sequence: TGTGCTCTGTTTTCCTTCGGCGGCCAACTTCCCGATAAACTCATCTTT.

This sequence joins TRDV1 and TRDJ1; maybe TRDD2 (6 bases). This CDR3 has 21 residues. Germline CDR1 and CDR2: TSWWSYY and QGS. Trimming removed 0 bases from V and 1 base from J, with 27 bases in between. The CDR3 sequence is CALGELARPSGGLIATDKLIF. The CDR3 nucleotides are TGTGCTCTTGGGGAACTTGCCCGCCCTTCCGGAGGCCTAATAGCCACCGATAAACTCATCTTT.

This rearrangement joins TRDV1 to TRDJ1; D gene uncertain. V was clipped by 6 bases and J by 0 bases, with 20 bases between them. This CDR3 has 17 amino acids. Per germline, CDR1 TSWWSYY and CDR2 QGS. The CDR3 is CALGCGGFREYTDKLIF. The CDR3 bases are TGTGCTCTTGGATGTGGTGGATTCAGGGAGTACACCGATAAACTCATCTTT.

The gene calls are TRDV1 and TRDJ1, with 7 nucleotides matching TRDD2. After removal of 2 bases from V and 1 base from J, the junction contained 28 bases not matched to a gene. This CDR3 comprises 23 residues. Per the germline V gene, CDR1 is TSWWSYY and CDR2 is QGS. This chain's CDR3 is CALGEYRIPTLAGPRGTTDKLIF. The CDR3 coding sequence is TGTGCTCTTGGGGAATACCGAATTCCTACACTCGCCGGGCCCAGAGGTACCACCGATAAACTCATCTTT.

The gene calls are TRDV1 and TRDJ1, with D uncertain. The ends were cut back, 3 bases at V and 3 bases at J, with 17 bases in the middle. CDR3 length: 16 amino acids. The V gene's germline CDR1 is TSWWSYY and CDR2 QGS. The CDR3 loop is CALGDPTAFTSDKLIF. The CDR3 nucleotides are TGTGCTCTTGGGGACCCCACGGCCTTTACGTCCGATAAACTCATCTTT.